A single sample is the source of the 11 T cell receptor beta chains below, sequenced in a study of CD8+CD57+ T cells in acquired aplastic anemia (dated by TCRdb to the late 2010s). Patients chosen for sequencing had shown expansion of CD8+CD57+ cells by flow cytometry. The instrument was an Illumina HiSeq 2000. Profiling of TCR beta VDJ combinations and CDR3 sequences used genomic DNA as the template. TCRdb ran its own pipeline on the public reads, namely fastp trimming at Q25 and MiXCR clone calling, and kept in-frame beta chains. Records with the same CDR3 protein are collapsed into one entry carrying the most frequent genes and DNA. This sample gives about 98,000 distinct CDR3 sequences in total; 55% to 80% of them show up just once. The top ten clones comprise about 62% of the sample. Input material: sorted CD4+, CD8+, or CD8+CD57+ T cells (not recorded which) from PBMCs. These receptors were taken from a human donor with aplastic anemia.

The V call is TRBV2, the J call TRBJ2-3; TRBD2 is a possible D gene (6 bases). V was shortened by 4 bases and J by 3 bases, with 11 bases between the two germline ends. This CDR3 has 14 residues. Per germline, CDR1 SNHLY and CDR2 FYNNEI. In nucleotides, the CDR3 is TGTGCCAGCAGTGGCCGACTAGTAACAGATACGCAGTATTTT. This gives the protein CASSGRLVTDTQYF.

The chain couples TRBV11-3 to TRBJ2-2; D is undetermined. V was clipped by 6 bases and J by 1 base, with 9 bases between them. The CDR3 contains 14 residues. Germline V lookup: CDR1 SGHNT, CDR2 YENEEA. CDR3 bases: TGTGCCAGCAGGAAAACAGTGAACACCGGGGAGCTGTTTTTT. It is translated as CASRKTVNTGELFF. Full variable domain (outside the CDR3, taken from reference TRBV11-3 and TRBJ2-2): EAGVVQSPRYKIIEKKQPVAFWCNPISGHNTLYWYLQNLGQGPELLIRYENEEAVDDSQLPKDRFSAERLKGVDSTLKIQPAELGDSAVYLCASRKTVNTGELFFGEGSRLTVL.

This sequence joins TRBV20-1 and TRBJ2-6; TRBD1 might be the D (5 bases). The germline V gene encodes CDR1 DFQATT and CDR2 SNEGSKA (reference sequence). Trimming removed 3 bases from V and 2 bases from J, with 14 bases in between. This CDR3 is built from 16 residues. Here the CDR3 reads CSASGQGFPGANVLTF. The CDR3 DNA is TGCAGTGCTAGTGGTCAGGGCTTTCCTGGGGCCAACGTCCTGACTTTC.

This clonotype was seen only once. The DNA of the CDR3 is TGCGCCAGCAGCTTGGTCCTGGCAGGAGGCACTGAAGCTTTCTTT. Protein sequence: CASSLVLAGGTEAFF. V usage is TRBV5-1 and J usage is TRBJ1-1; D call uncertain. This CDR3 comprises 15 residues. Germline CDR1 reads SGHRS; CDR2 reads YFSETQ. Trimming took 0 bases from V and 4 from J, leaving 13 bases between them.

V gene TRBV20-1 combines with J gene TRBJ2-7; 7 bases match TRBD1. The trim removed 5 bases at V and 2 bases at J, leaving 6 bases unmatched. This CDR3 contains 13 residues. Germline V lookup: CDR1 DFQATT, CDR2 SNEGSKA (reference sequence). DNA of the CDR3: TGCAGTGCTGTGACAGGGTTAGCCTACGAGCAGTACTTC. It specifies CSAVTGLAYEQYF.

The V call is TRBV7-3, the J call TRBJ2-1; the match to TRBD2 covers 15 bases. Trimming cost V 5 bases and J 7 bases; bases outside gene matches: 6. CDR3 length: 16 amino acids. Germline V gives CDR1 SGHTA, CDR2 FQGTGA. CDR3 sequence: CASSARTSGGVNEQFF. The CDR3, as DNA: TGTGCCAGCAGCGCCAGGACTAGCGGGGGGGTTAATGAGCAGTTCTTC. Looking up the rest from reference TRBV7-3 and TRBJ2-1 gives the full variable domain: GAGVSQTPSNKVTEKGKYVELRCDPISGHTALYWYRQSLGQGPEFLIYFQGTGAADDSGLPNDRFFAVRPEGSVSTLKIQRTERGDSAVYLCASSARTSGGVNEQFFGPGTRLTVL.

This sequence joins TRBV2 and TRBJ2-5, with TRBD2 identical over 13 bases. With 10 bases clipped from V and 5 bases from J, the junction kept 13 bases outside the gene matches. The CDR3 has 16 residues. Germline CDR1 SNHLY, CDR2 FYNNEI. CDR3 residues: CANGLGGLAGEETQYF. The CDR3 DNA follows: TGTGCCAACGGCCTCGGAGGACTAGCGGGAGAGGAGACCCAGTACTTC.

The table lists this clonotype with a count of one. The CDR3 DNA reads TGCGCCAGCAGCCAAGACCCCCAGGGGAGGAGTGGCTACACCTTC. As protein: CASSQDPQGRSGYTF. This chain joins TRBV5-1 and TRBJ1-2, with D perhaps matching TRBD1 (6 bases). This CDR3 contains 15 residues. Trimming took 4 bases from V and 7 from J, leaving 20 bases between them. Germline V lookup: CDR1 SGHRS, CDR2 YFSETQ.

This clonotype was counted at least ten times. The rearrangement joins TRBV20-1 to TRBJ1-5, with TRBD1 as a possible D gene (6 bases). Germline lookup yields CDR1 DFQATT and CDR2 SNEGSKA (reference sequence). This CDR3 comprises 15 residues. V shed 3 bases and J shed 6 bases, with 18 bases lying between them. CDR3 DNA sequence: TGCAGTGCTAGGTCCCGACAGGTACTGGGTCAGCCCCAGCATTTT. Its translation: CSARSRQVLGQPQHF.

This clonotype was detected ten times or more. The chain uses TRBV10-2 and TRBJ2-7; D perhaps matches TRBD2 (7 bases). The germline V gene has CDR1 WSHSY and CDR2 SAAADI. The ends were cut back, 7 bases at V and 9 bases at J, with 16 bases in the middle. The CDR3 loop spans 12 amino acids. CDR3 nucleotide sequence: TGCGCCAGCATAGGGGGGGGCGTTGGGCAGTACTTC. The encoded protein is CASIGGGVGQYF.

This rearrangement joins TRBV13 to TRBJ2-7; perhaps TRBD2 as D (6 bases). Germline V lookup: CDR1 PRHDT, CDR2 FYEKMQ (reference sequence). This CDR3 is 13 amino acids long. The V gene lost 6 bases and the J gene lost 1 base, with 10 bases spanning the gap. CDR3 loop: CASSSGTSYEQYF. Here the CDR3 DNA reads TGTGCCAGCAGTTCAGGGACTTCCTACGAGCAGTACTTC.